This T cell receptor (beta chain) was found in a study of shared clonotypes between healthy human individuals. Study-level background: Each donor had three CD4 naive, three CD4 memory, two CD8 naive and one CD8 memory plate.

CDR3 length: 11 amino acids. Trimming cost V 7 bases and J 6 bases; bases outside gene matches: 0. Germline V gene lookup returns CDR1 LNHDA and CDR2 SQIVND (reference sequence). With CCR7-negative CD45RA+ TemRA cells, CD45RO+ cells were combined in CD8 memory. Generated by immunoSEQ multiplex PCR, the TCRdb table keeps only in-frame clones and is missing some. Of some 690,000 clones in the sample, about 92% were seen once. V gene TRBV19 combines with J gene TRBJ2-1, with 7 bases matching TRBD2. The sample consisted of memory CD8+ T cells from PBMCs. Documented subset: CD45RO+ cells pooled with CCR7-negative TemRA cells. The clonotype comes from a man between 18 and 29 years old in good health. Some clones in this sample may be carry-over from other donors' samples. CDR3: CASIAGNEQFF. The CDR3 DNA is TGTGCCAGTATAGCGGGCAATGAGCAGTTCTTC.